Presented here are 5 T cell receptor beta chains from one specimen sequenced in a study of cytomegalovirus exposure and HLA in healthy donors. PCR was performed using 60 Vbeta and 13 Jbeta primers. Clones were read by immunoSEQ multiplex PCR, and TCRdb kept only the in-frame ones, dropping some. The sample contains some 71,000 clones, around 76% of which appear only once. Source material: PBMCs. Receptor source: a young man in good health and CMV-seronegative.

This chain uses TRBV6-4 with TRBJ2-1; 9 bases are shared with TRBD2. The CDR3 has 14 residues. With 3 bases clipped from V and 5 bases from J, the junction kept 2 bases outside the gene matches. Germline assignment: CDR1 MRHNA and CDR2 SNTAGT. CDR3 in amino acids: CASSEAGGHNEQFF. The CDR3 coding sequence is TGTGCCAGCAGTGAAGCGGGGGGACACAATGAGCAGTTCTTC.

The rearrangement joins TRBV28 to TRBJ2-5; 8 bases align to TRBD1. Germline V lookup: CDR1 MDHEN, CDR2 SYDVKM. This CDR3 is 14 amino acids long. With V trimmed by 3 bases and J by 4 bases, 4 bases remained unmatched. In DNA, the CDR3 is TGTGCCAGCAGTTTCCTCGACAGGGGAGAGACCCAGTACTTC. This translates into CASSFLDRGETQYF.

This chain connects TRBV28 to TRBJ1-5; perhaps TRBD1 as D (6 bases). This CDR3 region has 15 residues. CDR1 is MDHEN, CDR2 SYDVKM, per germline. V was pared by 4 bases and J by 2 bases, with 12 bases between. CDR3 in amino acids: CASSYRVSGNQPQHF. As DNA, the CDR3 is TGTGCCAGCAGTTACAGGGTTTCGGGCAATCAGCCCCAGCATTTT.

The chain recombines TRBV28 with TRBJ2-7; 8 bases agree with TRBD1. CDR3 length: 14 amino acids. J lost 3 bases, V lost 2 bases, and 3 bases had no gene match. Germline V gene lookup returns CDR1 MDHEN and CDR2 SYDVKM. The CDR3 loop reads CASSLRQGRYEQYF. CDR3 DNA: TGTGCCAGCAGTTTAAGACAGGGGCGCTACGAGCAGTACTTC.

The chain uses TRBV7-9 and TRBJ1-1; TRBD1 matches 10 bases. The CDR3 runs 16 residues. Unmatched junction bases numbered 10, after V lost 4 bases and J lost 5 bases. CDR1 and CDR2 from the germline V gene are SEHNR and FQNEAQ (reference sequence). CDR3 nucleotide sequence: TGTGCCAGCAGCTCGACAGGGGGCGCGGCCGAGACTGAAGCTTTCTTT. Translated, it gives CASSSTGGAAETEAFF. The full variable domain, with the rest looked up from reference TRBV7-9 and TRBJ1-1, is DTGVSQNPRHKITKRGQNVTFRCDPISEHNRLYWYRQTLGQGPEFLTYFQNEAQLEKSRLLSDRFSAERPKGSFSTLEIQRTEQGDSAMYLCASSSTGGAAETEAFFGQGTRLTVV.